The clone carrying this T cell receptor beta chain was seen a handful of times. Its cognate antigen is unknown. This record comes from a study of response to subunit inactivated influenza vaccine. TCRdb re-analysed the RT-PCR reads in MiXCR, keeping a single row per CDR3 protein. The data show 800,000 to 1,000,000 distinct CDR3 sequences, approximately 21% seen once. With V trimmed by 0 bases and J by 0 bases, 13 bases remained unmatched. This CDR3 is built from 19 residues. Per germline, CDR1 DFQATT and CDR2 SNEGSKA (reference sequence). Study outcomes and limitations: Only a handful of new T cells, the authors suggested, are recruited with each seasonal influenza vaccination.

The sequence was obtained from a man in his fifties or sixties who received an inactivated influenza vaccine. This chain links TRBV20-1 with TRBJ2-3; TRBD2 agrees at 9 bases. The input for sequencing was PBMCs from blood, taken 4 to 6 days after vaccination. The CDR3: CSARDSGVAGDPSTDTQYF. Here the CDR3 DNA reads TGCAGTGCTAGAGATAGCGGGGTAGCGGGAGATCCTAGCACAGATACGCAGTATTTT.